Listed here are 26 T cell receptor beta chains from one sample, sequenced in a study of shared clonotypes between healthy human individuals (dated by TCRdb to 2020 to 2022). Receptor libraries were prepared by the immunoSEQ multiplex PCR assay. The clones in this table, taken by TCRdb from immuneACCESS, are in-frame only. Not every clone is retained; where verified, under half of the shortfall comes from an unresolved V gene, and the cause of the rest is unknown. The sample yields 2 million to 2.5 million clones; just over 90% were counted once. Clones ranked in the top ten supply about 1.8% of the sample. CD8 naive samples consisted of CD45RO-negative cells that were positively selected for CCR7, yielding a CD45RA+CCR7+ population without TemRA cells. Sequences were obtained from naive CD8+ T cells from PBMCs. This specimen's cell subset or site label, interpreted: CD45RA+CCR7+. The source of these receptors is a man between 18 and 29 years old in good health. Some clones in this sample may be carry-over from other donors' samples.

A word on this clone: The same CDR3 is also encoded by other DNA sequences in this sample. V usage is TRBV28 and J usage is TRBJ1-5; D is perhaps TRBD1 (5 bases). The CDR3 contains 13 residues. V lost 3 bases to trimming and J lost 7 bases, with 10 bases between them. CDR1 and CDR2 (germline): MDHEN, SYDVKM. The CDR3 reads CASSLGVGQPQHF. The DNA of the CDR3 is TGTGCCAGCAGTTTGGGGGTGGGGCAGCCCCAGCATTTT.

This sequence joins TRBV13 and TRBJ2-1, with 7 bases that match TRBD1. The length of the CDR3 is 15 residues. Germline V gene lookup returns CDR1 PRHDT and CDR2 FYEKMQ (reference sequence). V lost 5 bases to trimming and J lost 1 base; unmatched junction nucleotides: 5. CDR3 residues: CASSVTGESYNEQFF. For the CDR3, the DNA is TGTGCCAGCAGCGTTACAGGGGAGTCCTACAATGAGCAGTTCTTC.

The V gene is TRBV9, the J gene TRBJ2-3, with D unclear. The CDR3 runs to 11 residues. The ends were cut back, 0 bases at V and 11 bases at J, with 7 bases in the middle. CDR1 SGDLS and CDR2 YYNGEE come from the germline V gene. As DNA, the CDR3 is TGTGCCAGCAGCGTAGGTGGGGAGCAGTATTTT. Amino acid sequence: CASSVGGEQYF.

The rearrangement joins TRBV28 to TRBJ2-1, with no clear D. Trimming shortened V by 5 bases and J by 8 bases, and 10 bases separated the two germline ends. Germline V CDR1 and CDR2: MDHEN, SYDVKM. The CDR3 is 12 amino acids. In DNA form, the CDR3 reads TGTGCCAGCAGTCGATCTATGGATGAGCAGTTCTTC. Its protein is CASSRSMDEQFF.

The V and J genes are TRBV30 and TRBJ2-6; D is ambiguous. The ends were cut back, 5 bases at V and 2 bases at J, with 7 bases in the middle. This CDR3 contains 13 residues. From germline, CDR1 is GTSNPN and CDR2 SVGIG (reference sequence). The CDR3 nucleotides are TGTGCCTGGGATCTCGCTGGGGCCAACGTCCTGACTTTC. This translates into CAWDLAGANVLTF.

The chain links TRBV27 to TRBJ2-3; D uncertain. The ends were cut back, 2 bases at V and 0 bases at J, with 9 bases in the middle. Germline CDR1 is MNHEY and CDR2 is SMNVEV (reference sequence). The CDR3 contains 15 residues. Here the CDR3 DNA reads TGTGCCAGCAGTTTAGGTCTAATTAGCACAGATACGCAGTATTTT. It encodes CASSLGLISTDTQYF.

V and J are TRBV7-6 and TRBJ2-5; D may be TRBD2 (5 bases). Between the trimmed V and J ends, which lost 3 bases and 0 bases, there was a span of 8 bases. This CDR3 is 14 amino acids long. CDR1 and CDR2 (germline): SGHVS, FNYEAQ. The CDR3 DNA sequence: TGTGCCAGCAGCTTTCGGGGTCACCAAGAGACCCAGTACTTC. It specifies CASSFRGHQETQYF.

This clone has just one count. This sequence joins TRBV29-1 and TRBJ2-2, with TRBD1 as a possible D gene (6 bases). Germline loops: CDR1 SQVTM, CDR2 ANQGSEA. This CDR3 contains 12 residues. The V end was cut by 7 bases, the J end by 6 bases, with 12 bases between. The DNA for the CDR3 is TGCAGCGGGGGGCCGAGCGCCGGGGAGCTGTTTTTT. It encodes CSGGPSAGELFF.

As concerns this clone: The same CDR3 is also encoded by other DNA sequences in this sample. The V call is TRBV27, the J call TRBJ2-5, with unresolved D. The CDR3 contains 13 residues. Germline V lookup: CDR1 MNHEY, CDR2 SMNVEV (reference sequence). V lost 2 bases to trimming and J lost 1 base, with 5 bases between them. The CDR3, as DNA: TGTGCCAGCAGTTTACTTTCCCAAGAGACCCAGTACTTC. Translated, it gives CASSLLSQETQYF.

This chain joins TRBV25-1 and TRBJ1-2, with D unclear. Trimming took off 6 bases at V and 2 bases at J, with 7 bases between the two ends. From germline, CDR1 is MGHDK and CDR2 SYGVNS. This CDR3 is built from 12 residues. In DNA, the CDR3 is TGTGCCAGCAGCCAACGGAACTATGGCTACACCTTC. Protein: CASSQRNYGYTF.

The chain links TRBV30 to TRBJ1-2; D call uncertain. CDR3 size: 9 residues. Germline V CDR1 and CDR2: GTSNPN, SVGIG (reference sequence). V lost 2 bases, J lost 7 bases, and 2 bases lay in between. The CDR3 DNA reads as TGTGCCTGGAGTCTTGGCTACACCTTC. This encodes CAWSLGYTF.

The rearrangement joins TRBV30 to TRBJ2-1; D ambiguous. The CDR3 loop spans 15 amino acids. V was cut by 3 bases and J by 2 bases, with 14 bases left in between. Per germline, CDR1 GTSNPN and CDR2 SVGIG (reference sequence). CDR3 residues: CAWSDSGGTYNEQFF. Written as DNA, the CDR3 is TGTGCCTGGAGCGACTCCGGCGGAACCTACAATGAGCAGTTCTTC.

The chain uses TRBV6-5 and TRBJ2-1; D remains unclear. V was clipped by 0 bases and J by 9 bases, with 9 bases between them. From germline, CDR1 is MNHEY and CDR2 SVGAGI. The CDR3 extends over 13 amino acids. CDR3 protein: CASSYSMRGEQFF. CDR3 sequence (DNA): TGTGCCAGCAGTTACTCGATGAGAGGTGAGCAGTTCTTC.

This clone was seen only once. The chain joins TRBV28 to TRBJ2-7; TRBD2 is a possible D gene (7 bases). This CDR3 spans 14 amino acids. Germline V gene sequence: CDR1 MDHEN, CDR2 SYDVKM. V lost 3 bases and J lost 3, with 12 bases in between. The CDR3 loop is CASSFRGAFYEQYF. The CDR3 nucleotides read TGTGCCAGCAGTTTCCGGGGGGCGTTCTACGAGCAGTACTTC.

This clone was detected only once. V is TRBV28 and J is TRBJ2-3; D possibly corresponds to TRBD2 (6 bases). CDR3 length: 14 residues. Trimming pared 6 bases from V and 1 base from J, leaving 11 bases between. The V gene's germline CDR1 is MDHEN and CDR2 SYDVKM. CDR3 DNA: TGTGCCAGCAGCTTAGCGGAACGCACAGATACGCAGTATTTT. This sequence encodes CASSLAERTDTQYF.

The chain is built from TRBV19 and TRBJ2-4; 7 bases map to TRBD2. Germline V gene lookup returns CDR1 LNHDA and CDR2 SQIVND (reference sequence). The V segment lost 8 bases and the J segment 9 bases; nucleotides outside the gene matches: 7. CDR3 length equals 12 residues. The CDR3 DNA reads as TGTGCCAGTTGGGAGGGGATCGGCATTCAGTACTTC. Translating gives CASWEGIGIQYF.

CDR3 nucleotides: TGTGCCAGCAGTTACTCTTGGCGGGAGGCCCACAATGAGCAGTTCTTC. Residues: CASSYSWREAHNEQFF. The chain carries TRBV6-5 and TRBJ2-1, with 8 bases lining up with TRBD2. This CDR3 is built from 16 residues. Germline V gene data show CDR1 as MNHEY and CDR2 as SVGAGI. Trimming removed 0 bases from V and 5 bases from J; junction bases left unmatched: 6.

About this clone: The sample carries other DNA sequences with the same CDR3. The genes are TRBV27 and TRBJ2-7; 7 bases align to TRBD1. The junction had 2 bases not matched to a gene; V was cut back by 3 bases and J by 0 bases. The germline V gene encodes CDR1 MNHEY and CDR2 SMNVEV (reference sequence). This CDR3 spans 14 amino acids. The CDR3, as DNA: TGTGCCAGCAGTTTCCGGGACAGCTCCTACGAGCAGTACTTC. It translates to CASSFRDSSYEQYF.

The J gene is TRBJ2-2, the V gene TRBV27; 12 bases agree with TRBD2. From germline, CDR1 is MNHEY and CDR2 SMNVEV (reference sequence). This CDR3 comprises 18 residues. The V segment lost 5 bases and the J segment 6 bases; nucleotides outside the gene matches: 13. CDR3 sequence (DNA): TGTGCCAGCAGTCCCCCTAGCGGGAGGGCCTTTTTCTCCGGGGAGCTGTTTTTT. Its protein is CASSPPSGRAFFSGELFF.

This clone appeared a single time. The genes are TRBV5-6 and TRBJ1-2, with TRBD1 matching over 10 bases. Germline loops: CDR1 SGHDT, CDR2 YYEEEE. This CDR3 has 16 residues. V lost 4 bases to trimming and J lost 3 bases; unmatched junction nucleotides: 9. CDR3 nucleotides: TGTGCCAGCAGCCCCCCCTCGACAGGGGGCGACTATGGCTACACCTTC. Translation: CASSPPSTGGDYGYTF.

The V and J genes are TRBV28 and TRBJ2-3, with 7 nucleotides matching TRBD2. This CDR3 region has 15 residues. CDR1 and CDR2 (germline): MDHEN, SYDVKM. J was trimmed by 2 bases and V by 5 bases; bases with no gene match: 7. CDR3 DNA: TGTGCCAGCAGTCCCCAGACTAGCACCACAGATACGCAGTATTTT. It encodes CASSPQTSTTDTQYF.

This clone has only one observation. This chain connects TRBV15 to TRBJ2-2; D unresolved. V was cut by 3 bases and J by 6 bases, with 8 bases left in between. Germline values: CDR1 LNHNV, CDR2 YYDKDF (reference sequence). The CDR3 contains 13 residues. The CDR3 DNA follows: TGTGCCACCAGCAGTCTTTTCCCCGGGGAGCTGTTTTTT. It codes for CATSSLFPGELFF.

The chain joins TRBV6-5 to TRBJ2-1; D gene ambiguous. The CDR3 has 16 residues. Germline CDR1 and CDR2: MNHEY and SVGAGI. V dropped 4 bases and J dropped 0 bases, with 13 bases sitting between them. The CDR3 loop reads CASSSEAVSSYNEQFF. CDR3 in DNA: TGTGCCAGCAGTTCCGAAGCCGTTAGCTCCTACAATGAGCAGTTCTTC.

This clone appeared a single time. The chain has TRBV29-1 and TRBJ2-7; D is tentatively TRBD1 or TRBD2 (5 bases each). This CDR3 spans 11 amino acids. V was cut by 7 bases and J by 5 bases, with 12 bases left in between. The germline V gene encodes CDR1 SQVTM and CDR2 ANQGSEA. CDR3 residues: CSGGDGDEQYF. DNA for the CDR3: TGCAGCGGAGGGGACGGAGACGAGCAGTACTTC.

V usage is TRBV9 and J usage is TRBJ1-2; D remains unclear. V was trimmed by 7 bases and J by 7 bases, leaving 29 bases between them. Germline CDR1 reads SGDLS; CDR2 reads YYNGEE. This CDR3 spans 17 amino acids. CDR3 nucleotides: TGTGCCAGCGCCGAAGAGGACGGACTACCTTCGTTGGGTGGCTACACCTTC. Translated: CASAEEDGLPSLGGYTF. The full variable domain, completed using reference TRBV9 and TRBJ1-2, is DSGVTQTPKHLITATGQRVTLRCSPRSGDLSVYWYQQSLDQGLQFLIQYYNGEERAKGNILERFSAQQFPDLHSELNLSSLELGDSALYFCASAEEDGLPSLGGYTFGSGTRLTVV.

The CDR3 DNA reads as TGTGCCAGCAGTTTAGTCCTAGCGGGAGGGCCCTCCGGCGAGCAGTACTTC. The encoded protein is CASSLVLAGGPSGEQYF. The chain links TRBV28 to TRBJ2-7; TRBD2 matches 12 bases. The junction had 11 bases not matched to a gene; V was cut back by 2 bases and J by 6 bases. The CDR3 has 17 amino acids. CDR1 and CDR2 from the germline V gene are MDHEN and SYDVKM. The full variable domain, with the rest looked up from reference TRBV28 and TRBJ2-7, is DVKVTQSSRYLVKRTGEKVFLECVQDMDHENMFWYRQDPGLGLRLIYFSYDVKMKEKGDIPEGYSVSREKKERFSLILESASTNQTSMYLCASSLVLAGGPSGEQYFGPGTRLTVT.